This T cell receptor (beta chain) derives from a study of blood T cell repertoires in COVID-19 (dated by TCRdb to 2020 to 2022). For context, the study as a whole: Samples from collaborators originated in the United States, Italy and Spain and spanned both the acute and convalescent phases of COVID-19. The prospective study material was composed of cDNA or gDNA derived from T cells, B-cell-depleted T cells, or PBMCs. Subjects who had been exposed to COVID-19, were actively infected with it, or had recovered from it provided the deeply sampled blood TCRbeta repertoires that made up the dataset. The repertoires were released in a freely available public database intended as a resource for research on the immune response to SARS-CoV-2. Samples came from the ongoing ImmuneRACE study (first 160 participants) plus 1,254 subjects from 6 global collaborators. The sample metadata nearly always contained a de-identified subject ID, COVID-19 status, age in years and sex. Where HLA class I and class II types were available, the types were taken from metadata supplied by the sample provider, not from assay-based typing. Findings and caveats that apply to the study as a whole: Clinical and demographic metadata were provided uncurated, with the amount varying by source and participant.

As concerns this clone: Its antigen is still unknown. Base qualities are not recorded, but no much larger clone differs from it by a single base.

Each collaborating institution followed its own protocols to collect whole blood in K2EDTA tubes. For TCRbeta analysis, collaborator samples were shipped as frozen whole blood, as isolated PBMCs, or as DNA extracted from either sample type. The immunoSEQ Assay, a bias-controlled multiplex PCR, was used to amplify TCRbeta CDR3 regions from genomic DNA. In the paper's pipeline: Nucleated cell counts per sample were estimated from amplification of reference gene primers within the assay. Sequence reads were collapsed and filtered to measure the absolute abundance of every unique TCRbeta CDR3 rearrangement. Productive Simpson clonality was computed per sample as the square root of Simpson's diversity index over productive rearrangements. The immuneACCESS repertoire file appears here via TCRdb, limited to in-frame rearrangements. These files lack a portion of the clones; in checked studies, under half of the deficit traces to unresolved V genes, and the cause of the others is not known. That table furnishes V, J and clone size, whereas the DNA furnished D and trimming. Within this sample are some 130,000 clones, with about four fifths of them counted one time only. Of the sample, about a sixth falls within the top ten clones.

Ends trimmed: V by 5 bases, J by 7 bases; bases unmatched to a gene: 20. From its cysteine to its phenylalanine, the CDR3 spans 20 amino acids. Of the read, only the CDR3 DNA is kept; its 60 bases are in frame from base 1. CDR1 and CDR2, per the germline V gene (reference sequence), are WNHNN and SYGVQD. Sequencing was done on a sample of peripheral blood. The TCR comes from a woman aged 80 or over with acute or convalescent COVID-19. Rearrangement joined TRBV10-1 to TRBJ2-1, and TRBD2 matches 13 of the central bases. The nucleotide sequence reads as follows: TGCGCCAGCAGTCCGGCCCGAACTAGCGGGAGGGCCAAGAAAACGAATGAGCAGTTCTTC. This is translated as CASSPARTSGRAKKTNEQFF.